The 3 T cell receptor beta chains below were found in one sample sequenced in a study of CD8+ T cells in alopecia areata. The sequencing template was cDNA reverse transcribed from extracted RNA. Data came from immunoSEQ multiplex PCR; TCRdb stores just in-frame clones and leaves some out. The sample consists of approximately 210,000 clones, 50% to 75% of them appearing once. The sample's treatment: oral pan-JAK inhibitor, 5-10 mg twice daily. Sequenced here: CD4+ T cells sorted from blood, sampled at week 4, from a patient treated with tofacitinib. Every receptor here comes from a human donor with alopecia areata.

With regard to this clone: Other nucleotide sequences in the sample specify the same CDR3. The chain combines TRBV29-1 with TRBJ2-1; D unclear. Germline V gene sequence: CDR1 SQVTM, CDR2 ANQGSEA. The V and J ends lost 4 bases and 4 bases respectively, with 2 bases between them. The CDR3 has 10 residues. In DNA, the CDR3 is TGCAGCGTTGGTTACAATGAGCAGTTCTTC. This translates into CSVGYNEQFF.

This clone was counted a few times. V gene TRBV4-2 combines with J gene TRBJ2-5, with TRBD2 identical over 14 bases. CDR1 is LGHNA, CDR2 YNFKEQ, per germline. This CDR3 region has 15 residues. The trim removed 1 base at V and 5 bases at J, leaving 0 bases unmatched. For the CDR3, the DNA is TGTGCCAGCAGCCAAGGACTAGCGGGGGGGGAGACCCAGTACTTC. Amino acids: CASSQGLAGGETQYF.

The DNA of the CDR3 is TGTGCCAGCAGTGAAGCGCTTTGGCAGTTCTATGGCTACACCTTC. Translated, it gives CASSEALWQFYGYTF. The chain recombines TRBV6-1 with TRBJ1-2, with D uncertain. Germline loops: CDR1 MNHNS, CDR2 SASEGT. Trimming pared 0 bases from V and 4 bases from J, leaving 12 bases between. The CDR3 is 15 amino acids.